Listed here are 19 T cell receptor beta chains from one sample, sequenced in a study of T cell repertoires in cytomegalovirus infection (dated by TCRdb to between 2018 and 2021). Instrument on record: Illumina HiSeq 1500. TCRdb applied fastp at Q25 and MiXCR to the public reads, then kept only in-frame beta chains. Each CDR3 protein appears once, grouped with its most common genes and DNA. This sample is represented by roughly 920,000 distinct CDR3 sequences; 25% to 40% of them were singletons. Together, the top ten hold roughly 12% of the sample. No antigen has been assigned to these receptors. What the treatment or condition label conveys for this sample: in vitro stimulation with specific CMV peptide epitopes to enrich CMV-specific T cells. The material sequenced was cultured CD8+ T cells from PBMCs, taken from culture after CMV antigen stimulation. Every receptor here comes from a human donor in good health (CMV status not recorded). Some clones in this sample may be carry-over from other donors' samples.

This clonotype was seen only a few times. The chain employs TRBV5-8 and TRBJ2-7; weak D call: TRBD1 (5 bases). V was trimmed by 4 bases and J by 1 base, leaving 12 bases between them. Germline loops: CDR1 SGHTS, CDR2 YDEGEE. This CDR3 is 14 amino acids long. In DNA, the CDR3 is TGTGCCAGCAGCCGAATTGACAGTTCCTACGAGCAGTACGTC. As protein: CASSRIDSSYEQYV.

This clonotype was observed a few times. The genes are TRBV6-5 and TRBJ1-2; tentative D call: TRBD1 (6 bases). This CDR3 has 13 amino acids. Between the trimmed V and J ends, which lost 11 bases and 1 base, there was a span of 14 bases. Germline CDR1 is MNHEY and CDR2 is SVGAGI. CDR3 region: CAATGALNYGYTF. The DNA of the CDR3 is TGTGCCGCTACGGGGGCCCTTAACTATGGCTACACCTTC.

This clonotype was counted between two and nine times. The V call is TRBV5-8, the J call TRBJ1-5; 8 bases map to TRBD1. The CDR3 has 17 residues. From germline, CDR1 is SGHTS and CDR2 YDEGEE. With V trimmed by 1 base and J by 0 bases, 6 bases remained unmatched. The CDR3 loop is CASSLTGDRHSNQPQHF. CDR3 in DNA: TGTGCCAGCAGCTTGACCGGGGACAGGCATAGCAATCAGCCCCAGCATTTT.

This sequence joins TRBV6-2 or TRBV6-3 and TRBJ2-1, with 10 bases that match TRBD2. Germline CDR1 is MNHEY and CDR2 is SVGEGT. The CDR3 has 16 amino acids. V lost 9 bases and J lost 3; bases outside the gene matches: 11. The DNA of the CDR3 is TGTGCCAGTCTTCGCCCAGCGGGGGGGATCTACAATGAGCAGTTCTTC. Its protein product is CASLRPAGGIYNEQFF.

CDR3 bases: TGTGCCAGCGGCGCGGGGGGGGTAATTTACACCGGGGAGCTGTTTTTT. This translates into CASGAGGVIYTGELFF. This chain uses TRBV2 with TRBJ2-2; the match to TRBD2 covers 9 bases. CDR1 is SNHLY and CDR2 is FYNNEI in the germline V gene. The CDR3 is 16 amino acids. V gave up 8 bases and J gave up 3 bases; unmatched junction bases: 10.

The CDR3 DNA reads TGTGCCAGCCGGGCAGGGGGCCCGGGAACTGAAGCTTTCTTT. Translating it yields CASRAGGPGTEAFF. The chain carries TRBV7-9 and TRBJ1-1, with 8 bases lining up with TRBD1. Germline V gene data show CDR1 as SEHNR and CDR2 as FQNEAQ (reference sequence). The CDR3 covers 14 residues. With 8 bases clipped from V and 5 bases from J, the junction kept 10 bases outside the gene matches.

This clonotype occurred a few times. The genes are TRBV3-1 and TRBJ2-5; TRBD2 might be the D (5 bases). The CDR3 loop spans 14 amino acids. CDR1 is LGHDT, CDR2 YNNKEL, per germline (reference sequence). V dropped 0 bases and J dropped 4 bases, with 9 bases sitting between them. The DNA of the CDR3 is TGTGCCAGCAGCCAAGACCGGGAAAGAGAGACCCAGTACTTC. As protein: CASSQDRERETQYF.

This clonotype was detected only once. The chain couples TRBV20-1 to TRBJ2-2; D might be TRBD1 or TRBD2, each matching 5 bases. There are 15 residues in the CDR3. The germline V and J ends were trimmed by 0 bases and 1 base, with 9 bases remaining between them. Germline CDR1 DFQATT, CDR2 SNEGSKA (reference sequence). The CDR3 sequence is CSARDWGKNTGELFF. The CDR3 region has the DNA TGCAGTGCTAGAGATTGGGGGAAGAACACCGGGGAGCTGTTTTTT.

The chain recombines TRBV5-6 with TRBJ1-6; possibly TRBD1 for D (6 bases). V shed 4 bases and J shed 7 bases, with 15 bases lying between them. Per germline, CDR1 SGHDT and CDR2 YYEEEE. The CDR3 consists of 15 residues. The CDR3 reads CASSGGPLTNSPLHF. Written as DNA, the CDR3 is TGTGCCAGCAGCGGGGGCCCTCTTACCAATTCACCCCTCCACTTT.

The genes are TRBV24-1 and TRBJ1-2, with 7 nucleotides matching TRBD1. This CDR3 region has 13 residues. Germline V gene data show CDR1 as KGHDR and CDR2 as SFDVKD. With 4 bases clipped from V and 8 bases from J, the junction kept 6 bases outside the gene matches. CDR3 loop: CATSDHRGSGYTF. The DNA for the CDR3 is TGTGCCACCAGTGACCACAGGGGAAGCGGCTACACCTTC.

This clonotype was observed a few times. The rearrangement links TRBV27 to TRBJ2-5, with a weak D call TRBD1 (7 bases). The germline V gene encodes CDR1 MNHEY and CDR2 SMNVEV (reference sequence). This CDR3 is built from 16 residues. The V gene lost 1 base and the J gene lost 2 bases, with 14 bases spanning the gap. The CDR3 spells CASSLWGGQVQETQYF. The DNA for the CDR3 is TGTGCCAGCAGTTTATGGGGAGGACAGGTACAAGAGACCCAGTACTTC.

The gene calls are TRBV12-5 and TRBJ1-6; 9 bases match TRBD1. The V gene end was trimmed by 3 bases and the J gene end by 2 bases; junction bases not matched to a gene: 5. CDR1 and CDR2 (germline): LGHNT, FRNRAP. This CDR3 spans 17 amino acids. CDR3 protein: CASGFTGGETYNSPLHF. The CDR3 DNA reads TGTGCTAGTGGTTTCACAGGGGGCGAGACCTATAATTCACCCCTCCACTTT.

The chain joins TRBV7-9 to TRBJ1-3; no definite D call. Germline V gene sequence: CDR1 SEHNR, CDR2 FQNEAQ (reference sequence). The CDR3 has 14 amino acids. Between the trimmed V and J ends, which lost 5 bases and 0 bases, there was a span of 8 bases. The CDR3 here is CASSHKYSGNTIYF. The CDR3 bases are TGTGCCAGCAGCCACAAGTACTCTGGAAACACCATATATTTT.

Only a few counts were recorded for this clonotype. This sequence joins TRBV6-5 and TRBJ1-2; perhaps TRBD1 as D (6 bases). Germline V gene sequence: CDR1 MNHEY, CDR2 SVGAGI. This CDR3 region has 13 residues. Trimming took off 7 bases at V and 4 bases at J, with 13 bases between the two ends. The CDR3 here is CASIQGYGYGYTF. The CDR3 DNA sequence: TGTGCCAGCATCCAGGGGTATGGCTATGGCTACACCTTC.

The chain links TRBV13 to TRBJ1-1, with a possible D match to TRBD1 (6 bases). The CDR3 runs 16 residues. The germline gives CDR1 PRHDT, CDR2 FYEKMQ (reference sequence). The V end lost 1 base, the J end lost 0 bases, and 12 bases lay between the germline ends. CDR3 protein: CASSLEGEEVNTEAFF. DNA for the CDR3: TGTGCCAGCAGCTTAGAGGGGGAAGAAGTGAACACTGAAGCTTTCTTT.

The chain has TRBV5-1 and TRBJ1-4; D gene unclear. Trimming removed 4 bases at V and 8 bases at J, with 9 bases between. The CDR3 has 12 amino acids. Germline values: CDR1 SGHRS, CDR2 YFSETQ. CDR3 bases: TGCGCCAGCAGCCGACTTGGGGAAAAACTGTTTTTT. Residues: CASSRLGEKLFF.

The chain couples TRBV7-4 to TRBJ2-1; 8 bases fit TRBD2. The J segment lost 2 bases and the V segment lost 4 bases, leaving 7 bases of the junction unmatched. Germline lookup yields CDR1 SGHVT and CDR2 SQSDAQ. This CDR3 has 16 residues. DNA for the CDR3: TGTGCCAGCAGCTCGACGGGGGGGCCCCCCTACAATGAGCAGTTCTTC. Translation: CASSSTGGPPYNEQFF.

This clonotype was seen just once. One junction end disagrees with the germline gene, perhaps due to a read error. The chain uses TRBV7-6 and TRBJ2-3; D is possibly TRBD2 (6 bases). This CDR3 spans 18 amino acids. The germline V gene encodes CDR1 SGHVS and CDR2 FNYEAQ. The CDR3 bases are TGTGGCAGCAGCCTTAGTCCCCTACTAGCATCGGGCACAGATACGCAGTATTTT. Translating gives CGSSLSPLLASGTDTQYF.

This clonotype was seen a handful of times. J is TRBJ2-3 and V is TRBV6-5, with a tentative D call TRBD2 (5 bases). With 5 bases removed from V and 4 bases from J, the gap between germline ends came to 22 bases. The CDR3 consists of 17 residues. Looked up from germline, CDR1 is MNHEY and CDR2 is SVGAGI. In DNA form, the CDR3 reads TGTGCCAGCAGTACACACCTGACTAATGACATCGCAGATACGCAGTATTTT. Protein product: CASSTHLTNDIADTQYF.